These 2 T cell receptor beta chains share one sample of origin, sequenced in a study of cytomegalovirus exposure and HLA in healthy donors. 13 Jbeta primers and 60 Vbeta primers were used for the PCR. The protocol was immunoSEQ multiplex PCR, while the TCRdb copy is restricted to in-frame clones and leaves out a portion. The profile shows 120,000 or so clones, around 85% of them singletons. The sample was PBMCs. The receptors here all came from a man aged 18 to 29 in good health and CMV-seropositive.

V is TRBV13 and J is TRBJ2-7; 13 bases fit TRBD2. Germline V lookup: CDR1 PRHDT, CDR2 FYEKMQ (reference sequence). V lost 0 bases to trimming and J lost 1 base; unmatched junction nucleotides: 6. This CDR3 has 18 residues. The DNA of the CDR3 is TGTGCCAGCAGCTTAGGCGGACTAGCGGGAGAGGGGTCCTACGAGCAGTACTTC. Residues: CASSLGGLAGEGSYEQYF.

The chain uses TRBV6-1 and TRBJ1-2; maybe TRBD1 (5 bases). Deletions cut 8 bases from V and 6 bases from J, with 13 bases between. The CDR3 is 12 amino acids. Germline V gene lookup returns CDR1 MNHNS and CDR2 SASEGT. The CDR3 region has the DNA TGTGCCAGCTACTGGGGAGGGGATGGCTACACCTTC. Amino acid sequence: CASYWGGDGYTF.